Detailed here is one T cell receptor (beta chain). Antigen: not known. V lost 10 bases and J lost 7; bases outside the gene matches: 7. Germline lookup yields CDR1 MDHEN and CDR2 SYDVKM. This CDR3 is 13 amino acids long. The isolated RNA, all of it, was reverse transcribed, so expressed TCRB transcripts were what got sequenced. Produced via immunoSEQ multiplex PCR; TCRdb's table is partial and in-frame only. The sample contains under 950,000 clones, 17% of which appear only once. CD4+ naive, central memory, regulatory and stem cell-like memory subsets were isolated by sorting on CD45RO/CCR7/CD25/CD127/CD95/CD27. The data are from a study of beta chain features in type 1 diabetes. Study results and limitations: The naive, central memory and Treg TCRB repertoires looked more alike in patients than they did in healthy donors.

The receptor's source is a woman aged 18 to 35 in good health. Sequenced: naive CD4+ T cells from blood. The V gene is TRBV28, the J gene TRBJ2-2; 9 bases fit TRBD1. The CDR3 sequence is CATRDREGGELFF. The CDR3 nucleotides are TGTGCCACCCGGGACAGGGAGGGCGGGGAGCTGTTTTTT.